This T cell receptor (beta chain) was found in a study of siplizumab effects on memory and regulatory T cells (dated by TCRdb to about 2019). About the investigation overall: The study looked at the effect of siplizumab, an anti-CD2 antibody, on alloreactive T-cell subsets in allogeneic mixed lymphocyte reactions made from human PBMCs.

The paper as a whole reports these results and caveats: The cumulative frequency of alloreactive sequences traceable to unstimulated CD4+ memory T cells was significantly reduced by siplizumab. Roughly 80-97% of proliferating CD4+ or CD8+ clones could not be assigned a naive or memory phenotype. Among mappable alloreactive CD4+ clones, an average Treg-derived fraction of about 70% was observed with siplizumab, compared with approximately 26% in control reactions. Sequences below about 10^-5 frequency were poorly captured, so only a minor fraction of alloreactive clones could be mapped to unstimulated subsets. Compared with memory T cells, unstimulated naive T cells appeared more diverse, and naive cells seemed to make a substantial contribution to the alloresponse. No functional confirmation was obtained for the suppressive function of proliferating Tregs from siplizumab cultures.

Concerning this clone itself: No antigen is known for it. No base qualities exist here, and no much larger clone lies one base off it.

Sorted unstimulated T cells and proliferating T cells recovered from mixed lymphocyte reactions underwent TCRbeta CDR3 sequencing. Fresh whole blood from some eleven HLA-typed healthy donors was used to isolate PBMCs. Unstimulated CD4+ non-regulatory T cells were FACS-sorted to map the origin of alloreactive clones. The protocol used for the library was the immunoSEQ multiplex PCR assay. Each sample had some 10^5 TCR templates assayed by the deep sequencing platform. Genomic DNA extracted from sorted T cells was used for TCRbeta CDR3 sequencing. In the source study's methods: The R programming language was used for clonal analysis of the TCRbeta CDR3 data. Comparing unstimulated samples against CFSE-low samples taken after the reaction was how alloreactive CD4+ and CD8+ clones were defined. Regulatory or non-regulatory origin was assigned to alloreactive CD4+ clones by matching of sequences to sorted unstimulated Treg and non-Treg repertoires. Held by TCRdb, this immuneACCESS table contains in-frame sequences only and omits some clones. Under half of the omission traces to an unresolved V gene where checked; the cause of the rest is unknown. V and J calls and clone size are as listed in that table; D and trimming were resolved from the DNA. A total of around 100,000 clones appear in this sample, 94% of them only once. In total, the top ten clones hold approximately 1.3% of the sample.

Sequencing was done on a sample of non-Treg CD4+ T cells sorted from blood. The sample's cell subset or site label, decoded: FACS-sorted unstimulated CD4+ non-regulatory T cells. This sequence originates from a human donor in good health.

The CDR3 protein: CASSPGGQDTQYF. The DNA sequence is as follows: TGTGCCAGCAGCCCGGGGGGTCAGGATACGCAGTATTTT. The rearrangement joined TRBV5-4 to TRBJ2-3, with TRBD2 matching 7 junction bases. Compared with germline, V lacks 4 bases and J lacks 6 bases; bases without a gene match: 5. The CDR3 holds 13 amino acids from the cysteine to the phenylalanine. Only the CDR3 portion is preserved as DNA: 39 bases, with reading frame beginning at the first base. The germline V gene encodes CDR1 SGHNT and CDR2 YYREEE (reference sequence). The entire variable domain, with the stretches around the CDR3 drawn from the reference TRBV5-4 and TRBJ2-3 proteins, is ETGVTQSPTHLIKTRGQQVTLRCSSQSGHNTVSWYQQALGQGPQFIFQYYREEENGRGNFPPRFSGLQFPNYSSELNVNALELDDSALYLCASSPGGQDTQYFGPGTRLTVL.